The 14 T cell receptor beta chains below all came from one sample that was sequenced in a study of T cell changes during pregnancy in multiple sclerosis. Sequencing used immunoSEQ multiplex PCR; TCRdb keeps in-frame clones, though not all of them. The sample has about 55,000 clones; 94% are singletons. The source was CD8+ T cells from peripheral blood mononuclear cells, collected in the third trimester of pregnancy. The origin of the receptors is a female donor with multiple sclerosis, enrolled in a pregnancy study.

This chain uses TRBV6-1 with TRBJ2-7; 9 bases are a match to TRBD2. The CDR3 loop spans 14 amino acids. J gave up 4 bases and V 6 bases, and 7 bases lay outside the gene matches. CDR1 MNHNS and CDR2 SASEGT come from the germline V gene. CDR3 loop: CASSRLAEAYEQYF. The CDR3 DNA is TGTGCCAGCAGCCGACTAGCGGAGGCTTACGAGCAGTACTTC.

The V gene is TRBV18, the J gene TRBJ1-2, with D uncertain. Germline CDR1 KGHSH, CDR2 LQKENI. The CDR3 spans 17 residues. V was clipped by 4 bases and J by 3 bases, with 21 bases between them. The CDR3 sequence is CASSRGPEGPLDYGYTF. The CDR3 DNA reads TGTGCCAGCTCACGAGGGCCAGAAGGACCGTTAGACTATGGCTACACCTTC.

V gene TRBV9 combines with J gene TRBJ1-4; 10 positions match TRBD1. From germline, CDR1 is SGDLS and CDR2 YYNGEE. The length of the CDR3 is 14 residues. V shed 4 bases and J 8 bases; nucleotides not matched to a gene: 5. The CDR3 coding sequence is TGTGCCAGCAGCCCCGGGACAGGGGACGAAAAACTGTTTTTT. Its translation: CASSPGTGDEKLFF.

The chain couples TRBV4-2 to TRBJ1-5; 9 nucleotides match TRBD1. Per germline, CDR1 LGHNA and CDR2 YNFKEQ. This CDR3 spans 18 amino acids. With 3 bases clipped from V and 2 bases from J, the junction kept 11 bases outside the gene matches. The CDR3 region has the DNA TGTGCCAGCAGCCAGGACAGGGGTCGGCATCTTGGCAATCAGCCCCAGCATTTT. Amino acid sequence: CASSQDRGRHLGNQPQHF.

The rearrangement links TRBV7-9 to TRBJ1-1; 7 positions agree with TRBD1. CDR3 length equals 15 residues. The V gene's germline CDR1 is SEHNR and CDR2 FQNEAQ (reference sequence). Unmatched junction bases numbered 3, after V lost 2 bases and J lost 0 bases. CDR3 amino acids: CASSLIRGMNTEAFF. In DNA, the CDR3 is TGTGCCAGCAGCTTAATCAGGGGGATGAACACTGAAGCTTTCTTT.

The rearrangement links TRBV6-6 to TRBJ2-2, with D tentatively TRBD2 (6 bases). Trimming took 7 bases from V and 5 from J, leaving 14 bases between them. The CDR3 sequence is 14 residues long. Germline-derived CDR1 and CDR2 are MNHNY and SVGAGI (reference sequence). CDR3 DNA: TGTGCCAGCACCCCGGGACTTGTTACCGGGGAGCTGTTTTTT. This encodes CASTPGLVTGELFF.

The gene calls are TRBV19 and TRBJ2-1; 7 bases are shared with TRBD2. Germline values: CDR1 LNHDA, CDR2 SQIVND (reference sequence). The V and J ends lost 3 bases and 6 bases, in that order; junction bases with no gene match: 8. This CDR3 has 15 amino acids. CDR3 DNA sequence: TGTGCCAGTAGTATCCTGGCGGGAGTGGGCAATGAGCAGTTCTTC. Encoded protein: CASSILAGVGNEQFF.

The J gene is TRBJ2-2, the V gene TRBV19; 8 bases fit TRBD2. V lost 3 bases and J lost 2; bases outside the gene matches: 2. The CDR3 consists of 15 residues. CDR1 is LNHDA, CDR2 SQIVND, per germline (reference sequence). The CDR3 is CASSITSGNTGELFF. CDR3 coding DNA: TGTGCCAGTAGTATTACTAGCGGTAACACCGGGGAGCTGTTTTTT.

The rearrangement uses TRBV4-2 and TRBJ2-1; 10 positions agree with TRBD2. Germline lookup yields CDR1 LGHNA and CDR2 YNFKEQ. The CDR3 totals 15 residues. V lost 3 bases, J lost 8 bases, and 7 bases stayed unmatched. The CDR3, as DNA: TGTGCCAGCAGCCAGGAGCGGGAGGGGTTTTATGAGCAGTTCTTC. It translates to CASSQEREGFYEQFF.

CDR3 protein: CASSLASYGRARSKYF. In DNA form, the CDR3 reads TGTGCCAGCAGCTTGGCCTCTTACGGGAGGGCCCGGTCCAAGTACTTC. V is TRBV5-6 and J is TRBJ2-7, with 8 bases identical to TRBD2. J lost 11 bases, V lost 0 bases, and 16 bases had no gene match. The germline gives CDR1 SGHDT, CDR2 YYEEEE. This CDR3 has 16 amino acids.

On this clone: The same CDR3 can be traced to other DNA sequences in this sample. The J gene is TRBJ2-7, the V gene TRBV5-1, with 10 bases that match TRBD1. Trimming removed 4 bases from V and 3 bases from J; junction bases left unmatched: 4. The germline gives CDR1 SGHRS, CDR2 YFSETQ. The CDR3 has 14 amino acids. As DNA, the CDR3 is TGCGCCAGCAGCCCAGGGACAGGGGACTACGAGCAGTACTTC. This encodes CASSPGTGDYEQYF. The whole variable domain, remainder taken from reference TRBV5-1 and TRBJ2-7, is KAGVTQTPRYLIKTRGQQVTLSCSPISGHRSVSWYQQTPGQGLQFLFEYFSETQRNKGNFPGRFSGRQFSNSRSEMNVSTLELGDSALYLCASSPGTGDYEQYFGPGTRLTVT.

V usage is TRBV5-1 and J usage is TRBJ2-3; 9 nucleotides match TRBD1. The CDR3 is made up of 15 amino acids. CDR1 SGHRS and CDR2 YFSETQ come from the germline V gene. V trimming: 2 bases; J trimming: 0 bases; junction bases outside the gene matches: 1. CDR3 sequence (DNA): TGCGCCAGCAGCTTCGGACAGGGGAGCACAGATACGCAGTATTTT. It encodes CASSFGQGSTDTQYF.

The rearrangement uses TRBV28 and TRBJ2-7; 8 nucleotides align to TRBD1. Unmatched junction bases numbered 6, after V lost 5 bases and J lost 0 bases. This CDR3 is 15 amino acids long. Germline assignment: CDR1 MDHEN and CDR2 SYDVKM. The CDR3 nucleotides are TGTGCCAGCAGTCAGACAGGGGTTACCTCCTACGAGCAGTACTTC. Protein sequence: CASSQTGVTSYEQYF. Full variable domain (remainder filled in from reference TRBV28 and TRBJ2-7): DVKVTQSSRYLVKRTGEKVFLECVQDMDHENMFWYRQDPGLGLRLIYFSYDVKMKEKGDIPEGYSVSREKKERFSLILESASTNQTSMYLCASSQTGVTSYEQYFGPGTRLTVT.

This chain uses TRBV27 with TRBJ2-2; D might be TRBD2 (5 bases). This CDR3 is 16 amino acids long. V was shortened by 4 bases and J by 5 bases, with 17 bases between the two germline ends. Germline CDR1 MNHEY, CDR2 SMNVEV (reference sequence). The chain's CDR3 is CASSYGLAITTGELFF. The CDR3 bases are TGTGCCAGCAGTTACGGCCTAGCTATTACTACCGGGGAGCTGTTTTTT.